The rows below give T cell receptor beta chains drawn from one sample of a study of OX40 agonist ivuxolimab in advanced cancers. This table comes from immunoSEQ multiplex PCR, and its TCRdb copy is limited to in-frame clones, with some not included. Of more than 45,000 clones listed, 70% to 85% were seen once; the top ten hold about 1.6%. Here the sequenced sample was CD4+ or CD8+ T cells sorted from blood, taken in a trial of the OX40 agonist ivuxolimab. All receptors come from an adult with an advanced solid tumor such as melanoma, head and neck, liver or kidney cancer. CDR3s include the opening cysteine and the closing phenylalanine or tryptophan. The D gene is left open where the match is weak. The size entry is marked missing in some rows and otherwise reads once, few, many or a size class.

D gene	V gene	clone size	J gene	CDR3 DNA	CDR3 protein
TRBD1	TRBV7-2	few	TRBJ2-7	TGTGCCAGCAGCGGAGGGACAGGGGGGTACGAGCAGTACTTC	CASSGGTGGYEQYF
NA	TRBV27	NA	TRBJ2-3	TGTGCCAGCAGCCTACTCCATCATATGGATACGCAGTATTTT	CASSLLHHMDTQYF
NA	TRBV7-2	NA	TRBJ1-2	TGTGCCAGCAGCCACGACGTTAGATTTGACTATGGCTACACCTTC	CASSHDVRFDYGYTF
TRBD1	TRBV11-3	NA	TRBJ2-4	TGTGCCAGCAGCTCCTCCTCCGGGACAGCTAAACTAGCCAAAAACATTCAGTACTTC	CASSSSSGTAKLAKNIQYF
NA	TRBV5-1	NA	TRBJ1-6	TGCGCCAGCAGCTTGGAAGGGAATTCACCCCTCCACTTT	CASSLEGNSPLHF
TRBD1	TRBV7-2	NA	TRBJ2-1	TGTGCCAGCAGCTCGAGACAGGGGGTTTCCTACAATGAGCAGTTCTTC	CASSSRQGVSYNEQFF
NA	TRBV7-2	NA	TRBJ1-5	TGTGCCAGCAGCTCCGACAGGAATCAGCCCCAGCATTTT	CASSSDRNQPQHF
TRBD1	TRBV6-5	NA	TRBJ1-1	TGTGCCACCGCGGGGACAGGGATTGGGAACACTGAAGCTTTCTTT	CATAGTGIGNTEAFF
NA	TRBV11-2	NA	TRBJ2-5	TGTGCCAGCAGCTTAGGTCGAGAGACCCAGTACTTC	CASSLGRETQYF
NA	TRBV12-5	NA	TRBJ2-3	TGTGCTAGCGGGACTACAGATACGCAGTATTTT	CASGTTDTQYF
NA	TRBV6-5	NA	TRBJ1-1	TGTGCCAGCAGTAGCCGGGACGGACGATATGAAGCTTTCTTT	CASSSRDGRYEAFF
NA	TRBV7-6	NA	TRBJ1-6	TGTGCCAGCAGTTCGAGGGGCAGGGACAATTCACCCCTCCACTTT	CASSSRGRDNSPLHF
TRBD1	TRBV11-2	NA	TRBJ2-2	TGTGCCAGCAGCACATCCGGACAGGGGCGTCGGAACGGGGAGCTGTTTTTT	CASSTSGQGRRNGELFF
NA	TRBV18	NA	TRBJ2-7	TGTGCCAGCTCACCATACTCGGGCTACGAGCAGTACTTC	CASSPYSGYEQYF
TRBD1	TRBV25-1	NA	TRBJ1-1	TGTGCCAGCAGACAGACAGGGCTCACTGAAGCTTTCTTT	CASRQTGLTEAFF
TRBD1	TRBV4-1	NA	TRBJ2-3	TGCGCCAGCAGCCAGGCCAGGGGGCTTACAGATACGCAGTATTTT	CASSQARGLTDTQYF
TRBD1	TRBV5-6	NA	TRBJ1-5	TGTGCCAGCAGCTTGGCGGGGACAGGGGTGGTCAATCAGCCCCAGCATTTT	CASSLAGTGVVNQPQHF
NA	TRBV9	NA	TRBJ2-3	TGTGCCAGCAGCGTAGGCGTCGGGTCAGGCACAGATACGCAGTATTTT	CASSVGVGSGTDTQYF
NA	TRBV7-8	NA	TRBJ2-3	TGTGCCAGCAGCTCGAGGGGCAGTTCCGATACGCAGTATTTT	CASSSRGSSDTQYF
TRBD2	TRBV9	NA	TRBJ2-3	TGTGCCAGCAGCGTAGCCCCCAGCGGGGGGACGGATACGCAGTATTTT	CASSVAPSGGTDTQYF
TRBD2	TRBV7-8	NA	TRBJ2-4	TGTGCCAGCAGTTCGGGACTAGCAAACCTGCGACTAGCCAAAAACATTCAGTACTTC	CASSSGLANLRLAKNIQYF
NA	TRBV4-3	NA	TRBJ2-7	TGCGCCAGCAGCCAAGATACGGACGAAGGCAGCTCCTACGAGCAGTACTTC	CASSQDTDEGSSYEQYF
NA	TRBV10-3	NA	TRBJ1-1	TGTGCCATCAGTGAGTCCAGAACAGGGATGAACACTGAAGCTTTCTTT	CAISESRTGMNTEAFF
TRBD1	TRBV13	NA	TRBJ1-2	TGTGCCAGCAGCTTAGATTCCGGGACAGGCATGGGCTACACCTTC	CASSLDSGTGMGYTF
NA	TRBV5-4	NA	TRBJ1-5	TGTGCCAGCAGTCAACAGGGCCGCAATCAGCCCCAGCATTTT	CASSQQGRNQPQHF
NA	TRBV9	NA	TRBJ2-1	TGTGCCAGCAGCGAGGGAAAGGGCTTTGACAATGAGCAGTTCTTC	CASSEGKGFDNEQFF
TRBD1	TRBV7-2	few	TRBJ1-5	TGTGCCAGCAGCCGGGGACAGGGCTCCGTTCAGCCCCAGCATTTT	CASSRGQGSVQPQHF
NA	TRBV19	NA	TRBJ2-6	TGTGCCAGTAGTATTCCGGGGGAGCTACCTGGGGCCAACGTCCTGACTTTC	CASSIPGELPGANVLTF
TRBD1	TRBV15	NA	TRBJ2-3	TGTGCCACCAGCAGGGACAGGGGGCCGGCAGATACGCAGTATTTT	CATSRDRGPADTQYF
NA	TRBV6-5	once	TRBJ1-6	TGTGCCAGCAGCAGAGCTAGCTCCTATAATTCACCCCTCCACTTT	CASSRASSYNSPLHF
NA	TRBV5-1	NA	TRBJ2-1	TGCGCCAGCAGCTTTATCGGGGATTCCTACAATGAGCAGTTCTTC	CASSFIGDSYNEQFF
NA	TRBV6-1	NA	TRBJ1-1	TGTGCCAGCAAGTCATGGGGACGGACGAACACTGAAGCTTTCTTT	CASKSWGRTNTEAFF
TRBD1	TRBV6-6	once	TRBJ1-1	TGTGCCAGCAGTCGGACAGGCCAGAGTGAAGCTTTCTTT	CASSRTGQSEAFF
TRBD1	TRBV30	NA	TRBJ1-2	TGTGCCTGGAGTGTAGGGGGCCAGGGAAGAGGCTACACCTTC	CAWSVGGQGRGYTF
NA	TRBV2	NA	TRBJ1-5	TGTGCCAGCAGTGAAGGCGCCCTCCAGCCCCAGCATTTT	CASSEGALQPQHF
NA	TRBV7-9	NA	TRBJ1-1	TGTGCCAGCAGCTTAGTAGACTCCACTGAAGCTTTCTTT	CASSLVDSTEAFF
TRBD1	TRBV12-5	few	TRBJ2-5	TGTGCTAGTGGTTACGACAGGGCTGAGACCCAGTACTTC	CASGYDRAETQYF
NA	TRBV6-5	few	TRBJ1-1	TGTGCCACATGGAGGCACGGGGAGCGGGCGGCTTTCTTT	CATWRHGERAAFF
NA	TRBV7-3	NA	TRBJ2-6	TGTGCCAGCAGTTTACCCGGGACACACTCTGGGGCCAACGTCCTGACTTTC	CASSLPGTHSGANVLTF
TRBD1	TRBV19	NA	TRBJ2-2	TGTGCCAGTAGGGGCCAGGGGGTGCTGAACACCGGGGAGCTGTTTTTT	CASRGQGVLNTGELFF
NA	TRBV5-5	NA	TRBJ2-7	TGTGCCAGCAGCTTGGCCACGGCCTACGAGCAGTACTTC	CASSLATAYEQYF
TRBD2	TRBV29-1	NA	TRBJ2-1	TGCGGGACTAGCGGGGGGCTGGCCAGGGATGAGCAGTTCTTC	CGTSGGLARDEQFF
TRBD1	TRBV5-1	few	TRBJ2-7	TGCGCCAGCGGTCCTTTCGGGACAGGGACGAACGAGCAGTACTTC	CASGPFGTGTNEQYF
NA	TRBV2	NA	TRBJ1-3	TGTGCCAGCAGTTCCTTAAGGTCCAGCTCTGGAAACACCATATATTTT	CASSSLRSSSGNTIYF
NA	TRBV4-2	NA	TRBJ2-5	TGTGCCAGCAGCCAAGAAGGGAGAGAGACCCAGTACTTC	CASSQEGRETQYF
NA	TRBV14	few	TRBJ1-1	TGTGCCAGCAGCTCACACCAGGGTTTTCTCGGGTTTAACACTGAAGCTTTCTTT	CASSSHQGFLGFNTEAFF
NA	TRBV14	medium-sized	TRBJ2-7	TGTGCCAGCAGCCAAGATAATGCGGGGTCCTACGAGCAGTACTTC	CASSQDNAGSYEQYF
NA	TRBV9	NA	TRBJ1-6	TGTGCCAGCAGCCTACGACAGAGTAATTCACCCCTCCACTTT	CASSLRQSNSPLHF
NA	TRBV5-6	NA	TRBJ1-5	TGTGCCAGCACTAGATCAGGGAGGTTTGGGGAACCCCAGCATTTT	CASTRSGRFGEPQHF
NA	TRBV18	NA	TRBJ2-6	TGTGCCAGCTCCCCCAGGGGAGGGGCTGGGGCCAACGTCCTGACTTTC	CASSPRGGAGANVLTF
NA	TRBV5-1	NA	TRBJ2-7	TGCGCCAGCAGCTTGGGACAACGAGTAGAGCAGTACTTC	CASSLGQRVEQYF
NA	TRBV5-1	NA	TRBJ2-4	TGCGCCAGCAGCCCTCGGGAGTCCAAAAACATTCAGTACTTC	CASSPRESKNIQYF
NA	TRBV9	NA	TRBJ2-2	TGTGCCAGCAGCGCTGGGGTAACCGCGACCGGGGAGCTGTTTTTT	CASSAGVTATGELFF